The 17 T cell receptor beta chains given below trace back to one sample, sequenced in a study of cytomegalovirus exposure and HLA in healthy donors. PCR employed 60 Vbeta and 13 Jbeta primers. The method was immunoSEQ multiplex PCR; TCRdb's version includes in-frame clones alone and lacks a portion of them. There are fewer than 150,000 clones in the sample; around 75% occur only once, and about 3.4% lies in the top ten. Sequenced: PBMCs. These receptors were taken from a man younger than 45 in good health and CMV-seronegative.

This sequence joins TRBV7-2 and TRBJ2-7, with TRBD2 identical over 7 bases. The CDR3 loop spans 15 amino acids. Germline CDR1 SGHTA, CDR2 FQGNSA. V gave up 1 base and J gave up 3 bases; unmatched junction bases: 6. As DNA, the CDR3 is TGTGCCAGCAGCTTAGTCACTAGCGCGCGCTACGAGCAGTACTTC. Its translation is CASSLVTSARYEQYF.

CDR3 amino acids: CASSPGGGGTDTQYF. The DNA of the CDR3 is TGTGCCAGCAGTCCGGGGGGCGGAGGCACAGATACGCAGTATTTT. The chain couples TRBV28 to TRBJ2-3, with D possibly being TRBD2 (7 bases). There are 15 residues in the CDR3. Germline values: CDR1 MDHEN, CDR2 SYDVKM. Deletions cut 5 bases from V and 1 base from J, with 13 bases between.

This clone has only a few counts. The chain combines TRBV10-3 with TRBJ2-5; 11 bases align to TRBD2. This CDR3 contains 15 residues. The germline gives CDR1 ENHRY, CDR2 SYGVKD. With 2 bases clipped from V and 1 base from J, the junction kept 0 bases outside the gene matches. CDR3 in DNA: TGTGCCATCAGTGAGACTAGCGGGGGCCAAGAGACCCAGTACTTC. Its translation is CAISETSGGQETQYF.

V is TRBV6-5 and J is TRBJ1-1; D uncertain. This CDR3 spans 11 amino acids. V lost 8 bases and J lost 2, with 6 bases in between. Per the germline V gene, CDR1 is MNHEY and CDR2 is SVGAGI. CDR3: CASEANTEAFF. DNA for the CDR3: TGTGCCAGCGAGGCAAACACTGAAGCTTTCTTT.

The chain is built from TRBV30 and TRBJ2-7; 7 bases match TRBD1. Germline V gene lookup returns CDR1 GTSNPN and CDR2 SVGIG (reference sequence). V was pared by 1 base and J by 0 bases, with 21 bases of the junction left unmatched. CDR3 length: 20 residues. Here the CDR3 DNA reads TGTGCCTGGAGTGGAGTATGGGACAGCTACCCGATATTTAGCTCCTACGAGCAGTACTTC. It codes for CAWSGVWDSYPIFSSYEQYF.

This CDR3 reads CASSPPLNYEQYF. The CDR3, as DNA: TGTGCCAGCAGCCCCCCCTTAAACTACGAGCAGTACTTC. The V call is TRBV5-5, the J call TRBJ2-7; D unclear. Trimming stripped 4 bases from V and 3 bases from J, with 11 bases between. Looked up from germline, CDR1 is SGHKS and CDR2 is YYEKEE (reference sequence). The CDR3 has 13 residues.

The chain has TRBV18 and TRBJ2-3; the D is unclear. Trimming took 0 bases from V and 0 from J, leaving 7 bases between them. The CDR3 has 15 amino acids. From germline, CDR1 is KGHSH and CDR2 LQKENI. The DNA for the CDR3 is TGTGCCAGCTCACCACCGGGCCTTAGCACAGATACGCAGTATTTT. This codes for CASSPPGLSTDTQYF.

The chain recombines TRBV6-4 with TRBJ1-3, with D maybe TRBD1 (5 bases). Germline V gene sequence: CDR1 MRHNA, CDR2 SNTAGT. V shed 10 bases and J shed 3 bases, with 16 bases lying between them. CDR3 length: 14 amino acids. The CDR3 nucleotides are TGTGCCACCATACCCAGGGTCAGTGGAAACACCATATATTTT. Encoded protein: CATIPRVSGNTIYF.

In DNA, the CDR3 is TGTGCCAGCAGCTTACAACGAGCCACCAACACTGAAGCTTTCTTT. Translation: CASSLQRATNTEAFF. The rearrangement joins TRBV7-6 to TRBJ1-1; D unresolved. Trimming removed 2 bases at V and 2 bases at J, with 12 bases between. The CDR3 is 15 amino acids. The germline gives CDR1 SGHVS, CDR2 FNYEAQ.

This clone occurred once. The chain carries TRBV27 and TRBJ1-2; 9 bases are a match to TRBD1. Trimming took 3 bases from V and 4 from J; bases not matched to a gene: 9. Germline values: CDR1 MNHEY, CDR2 SMNVEV (reference sequence). The CDR3 is 16 residues long. Here the CDR3 DNA reads TGTGCCAGCAGTTTCGCCTCCGGGACAGGGCCCTATGGCTACACCTTC. Its protein is CASSFASGTGPYGYTF.

The CDR3 DNA reads TGTGCCAGCAGCTTGGACAGGATCTATGGCTACACCTTC. Translated, it gives CASSLDRIYGYTF. The chain has TRBV11-2 and TRBJ1-2, with 7 bases matching TRBD1. The CDR3 is 13 amino acids. From germline, CDR1 is SGHAT and CDR2 FQNNGV. V shed 3 bases and J 4 bases; nucleotides not matched to a gene: 2.

This clone was counted a few times. The J gene is TRBJ2-2, the V gene TRBV9; a possible D gene is TRBD1 (6 bases). V lost 2 bases and J lost 0, with 14 bases in between. Germline loops: CDR1 SGDLS, CDR2 YYNGEE. The CDR3 consists of 17 residues. The CDR3 DNA is TGTGCCAGCAGCGTGAACAGGGAAGGGGCGAACACCGGGGAGCTGTTTTTT. This translates into CASSVNREGANTGELFF. Based on the CDR3 plus reference TRBV9 and TRBJ2-2, the full variable domain is DSGVTQTPKHLITATGQRVTLRCSPRSGDLSVYWYQQSLDQGLQFLIQYYNGEERAKGNILERFSAQQFPDLHSELNLSSLELGDSALYFCASSVNREGANTGELFFGEGSRLTVL.

This chain joins TRBV28 and TRBJ2-5; D gene unclear. Between the trimmed V and J ends, which lost 4 bases and 0 bases, there was a span of 6 bases. The germline V gene encodes CDR1 MDHEN and CDR2 SYDVKM. This CDR3 has 13 residues. The CDR3 DNA reads TGTGCCAGCAGTTCCACACACCAAGAGACCCAGTACTTC. This sequence encodes CASSSTHQETQYF.

The J gene is TRBJ2-5, the V gene TRBV4-1, with D possibly being TRBD2 (5 bases). The end of the DNA is better explained by TRBJ2-7, so the J call may be wrong. Per germline, CDR1 MGHRA and CDR2 YSYEKL. This CDR3 has 12 amino acids. DNA of the CDR3: TGCGCCAGCAGCCAAGGGAGGTACGAGCAGTACTTC. Its translation is CASSQGRYEQYF.

This rearrangement joins TRBV4-1 to TRBJ2-3; 12 nucleotides agree with TRBD2. The J segment lost 4 bases and the V segment lost 0 bases, leaving 2 bases of the junction unmatched. CDR1 MGHRA and CDR2 YSYEKL come from the germline V gene. This CDR3 has 16 residues. The CDR3 region has the DNA TGCGCCAGCAGCCAAGAACTAGCGGGGGGTCCAGATACGCAGTATTTT. This encodes CASSQELAGGPDTQYF.

V is TRBV28 and J is TRBJ1-3, with D possibly TRBD1 on 6 matching bases. This CDR3 region has 16 residues. Deletions cut 3 bases from V and 0 bases from J, with 12 bases between. Germline V gene sequence: CDR1 MDHEN, CDR2 SYDVKM. The CDR3 loop is CASSLSGAFSGNTIYF. The CDR3 bases are TGTGCCAGCAGTTTGTCAGGGGCTTTCTCTGGAAACACCATATATTTT. Full variable domain (rest looked up from reference TRBV28 and TRBJ1-3): DVKVTQSSRYLVKRTGEKVFLECVQDMDHENMFWYRQDPGLGLRLIYFSYDVKMKEKGDIPEGYSVSREKKERFSLILESASTNQTSMYLCASSLSGAFSGNTIYFGEGSWLTVV.

The gene calls are TRBV28 and TRBJ1-1; D gene uncertain. From germline, CDR1 is MDHEN and CDR2 SYDVKM. The CDR3 contains 15 residues. Trimming stripped 5 bases from V and 2 bases from J, with 15 bases between. CDR3 sequence reads: CASSLSTNYNTEAFF. The CDR3, as DNA: TGTGCCAGCAGTCTCTCGACAAATTACAACACTGAAGCTTTCTTT.